These 31 T cell receptor beta chains came from one sample sequenced in a study of blood T cell repertoires in COVID-19. Measured with immunoSEQ multiplex PCR; TCRdb has only the in-frame clones, and not every one. The sample has around 110,000 clones, 83% seen once. Sequencing used peripheral blood. These receptor sequences come from a man younger than 40 with acute or convalescent COVID-19.

This clone was counted only a few times. V is TRBV11-2 and J is TRBJ1-1; D may be TRBD1 (6 bases). Trimming took off 0 bases at V and 8 bases at J, with 13 bases between the two ends. The CDR3 covers 14 residues. Germline CDR1 and CDR2: SGHAT and FQNNGV. The CDR3 region has the DNA TGTGCCAGCAGCTTAGATTATAGGGGGACAGAAGCTTTCTTT. Translated, it gives CASSLDYRGTEAFF. The whole variable domain, remainder taken from reference TRBV11-2 and TRBJ1-1, is EAGVAQSPRYKIIEKRQSVAFWCNPISGHATLYWYQQILGQGPKLLIQFQNNGVVDDSQLPKDRFSAERLKGVDSTLKIQPAKLEDSAVYLCASSLDYRGTEAFFGQGTRLTVV.

The DNA for the CDR3 is TGTGCCAGCAGTTTATCGTTCGGGGGATCTGAGCAGTTCTTC. It codes for CASSLSFGGSEQFF. The V and J genes are TRBV27 and TRBJ2-1; tentatively, D is TRBD2 (6 bases). Per the germline V gene, CDR1 is MNHEY and CDR2 is SMNVEV (reference sequence). This CDR3 comprises 14 residues. V was pared by 0 bases and J by 9 bases, with 12 bases between.

The chain has TRBV23-1 and TRBJ2-1; the D gene is possibly TRBD1 (6 bases). TRBV23-1 is filed as an ORF, its function uncertain. The V and J ends lost 7 bases and 5 bases respectively, with 21 bases between them. The CDR3 has 16 residues. The CDR3 is CASTPSSWAGDNEQFF. CDR3 DNA: TGCGCCAGCACTCCTTCGAGCTGGGCAGGGGACAATGAGCAGTTCTTC.

The V gene is TRBV12-3 or TRBV12-4, the J gene TRBJ1-1; D is unresolved. Trimming removed 6 bases at V and 5 bases at J, with 13 bases between. CDR3 length equals 13 residues. The CDR3 protein is CASSPDILTEAFF. For the CDR3, the DNA is TGTGCCAGCAGCCCTGACATTTTAACTGAAGCTTTCTTT.

The chain uses TRBV15 and TRBJ2-1, with a tentative D call TRBD2 (5 bases). Germline CDR1 is LNHNV and CDR2 is YYDKDF (reference sequence). V dropped 4 bases and J dropped 0 bases, with 22 bases sitting between them. The CDR3 loop spans 19 amino acids. This chain's CDR3 is CATSKNPQTIRSSYNEQFF. CDR3 DNA sequence: TGTGCCACCAGCAAAAACCCTCAGACTATACGGAGCTCCTACAATGAGCAGTTCTTC.

This clone was seen more than once but under ten times. V gene TRBV29-1 combines with J gene TRBJ1-2, with 8 bases fitting TRBD1. Looked up from germline, CDR1 is SQVTM and CDR2 is ANQGSEA. V shed 4 bases, J shed 7 bases, and the junction held 5 bases outside the gene matches. The CDR3 totals 12 residues. The CDR3 DNA follows: TGCAGCGTTGCCGGACAGGGTCGTGGCTACACCTTC. Protein sequence: CSVAGQGRGYTF.

The chain combines TRBV2 with TRBJ1-2; a weak D match, TRBD1 (5 bases). V lost 1 base and J lost 8, with 11 bases in between. CDR1 and CDR2 from the germline V gene are SNHLY and FYNNEI. This CDR3 is built from 13 residues. The CDR3 spells CASSEDRLGGYTF. The DNA for the CDR3 is TGTGCCAGCAGTGAAGACAGGCTCGGAGGCTACACCTTC.

The V and J genes are TRBV3-1 (or the pseudogene TRBV3-2) and TRBJ1-5; D might be TRBD1 (5 bases). The germline V and J ends were trimmed by 1 base and 7 bases, with 11 bases remaining between them. Per germline, CDR1 LGHDT and CDR2 YNNKEL (reference sequence). The CDR3 totals 14 residues. The CDR3 sequence is CASSQGGGGQPQHF. CDR3 bases: TGTGCCAGCAGCCAAGGAGGCGGGGGACAGCCCCAGCATTTT.

The CDR3 region is CASSLAQGAHSPLHF. CDR3 DNA: TGCGCCAGCAGCTTGGCCCAGGGTGCGCATTCACCCCTCCACTTT. J is TRBJ1-6 and V is TRBV5-1, with a tentative D call TRBD1 (5 bases). Germline assignment: CDR1 SGHRS and CDR2 YFSETQ. The CDR3 runs 15 residues. The V end lost 0 bases, the J end lost 8 bases, and 12 bases lay between the germline ends.

The chain uses TRBV5-1 and TRBJ2-3, with D possibly matching TRBD2 (7 bases). CDR1 is SGHRS, CDR2 YFSETQ, per germline. V shed 2 bases and J shed 0 bases, with 10 bases lying between them. The CDR3 contains 15 residues. In DNA form, the CDR3 reads TGCGCCAGCAGCTTTGCGGGGGCTAGCACAGATACGCAGTATTTT. This codes for CASSFAGASTDTQYF.

This clone was counted a few times. The rearrangement uses TRBV5-6 and TRBJ2-7; D perhaps matches TRBD1 (8 bases). Germline V CDR1 and CDR2: SGHDT, YYEEEE. Trimming took off 1 base at V and 2 bases at J, with 10 bases between the two ends. The length of the CDR3 is 14 residues. CDR3 protein: CASSLTGGAYEQYV. CDR3 coding DNA: TGTGCCAGCAGCTTGACAGGGGGGGCCTACGAGCAGTACGTC.

V and J are TRBV12-3 or TRBV12-4 and TRBJ1-5; D gene uncertain. There are 13 residues in the CDR3. The ends were cut back, 1 base at V and 3 bases at J, with 4 bases in the middle. CDR3 nucleotide sequence: TGTGCCAGCAGTTTAGGGGCCAATCAGCCCCAGCATTTT. Residues: CASSLGANQPQHF.

J is TRBJ1-1 and V is TRBV7-2; TRBD1 matches 7 bases. CDR1 SGHTA and CDR2 FQGNSA come from the germline V gene. Trimming removed 6 bases from V and 1 base from J; junction bases left unmatched: 2. The CDR3 totals 13 residues. CDR3: CASRRTGNTEAFF. The CDR3 DNA reads as TGTGCCAGCAGAAGGACAGGGAACACTGAAGCTTTCTTT.

The chain has TRBV23-1 and TRBJ1-3, with D unclear. TRBV23-1 is filed as an ORF, its function uncertain. The V gene lost 0 bases and the J gene lost 4 bases, with 10 bases spanning the gap. This CDR3 comprises 15 residues. CDR3 amino acids: CASSQSARVGNTIYF. In DNA, the CDR3 is TGCGCCAGCAGTCAATCAGCGAGGGTCGGAAACACCATATATTTT.

This chain connects TRBV12-3 or TRBV12-4 to TRBJ2-7; 7 nucleotides align to TRBD1. V shed 4 bases and J 7 bases; nucleotides not matched to a gene: 7. This CDR3 is 13 amino acids long. The CDR3 is CASSSYRGGEQYV. CDR3 nucleotides: TGTGCCAGCAGTTCCTACAGGGGTGGGGAGCAGTACGTC.

This clone was found a few times. J is TRBJ2-7 and V is TRBV6-1; 10 bases map to TRBD1. The V gene's germline CDR1 is MNHNS and CDR2 SASEGT. The V segment lost 2 bases and the J segment 2 bases; nucleotides outside the gene matches: 3. This CDR3 contains 15 residues. The CDR3 bases are TGTGCCAGCAGTGAAACCGGGACAGGGGCCTACGAGCAGTACTTC. It is translated as CASSETGTGAYEQYF.

The chain couples TRBV7-3 to TRBJ1-1; unclear D gene. CDR1 and CDR2 (germline): SGHTA, FQGTGA. This CDR3 is 11 amino acids long. The ends were cut back, 0 bases at V and 8 bases at J, with 4 bases in the middle. The CDR3 sequence: CASSLTGEAFF. CDR3 DNA: TGTGCCAGCAGCTTAACCGGGGAAGCTTTCTTT.

The chain is built from TRBV4-3 and TRBJ2-6; D possibly corresponds to TRBD2 (6 bases). The CDR3 is 16 amino acids. Per the germline V gene, CDR1 is LGHNA and CDR2 is YSLEER. V was trimmed by 0 bases and J by 2 bases, leaving 8 bases between them. This CDR3 is CASSQEEGAGANVLTF. The CDR3 DNA reads as TGCGCCAGCAGCCAAGAGGAGGGCGCTGGGGCCAACGTCCTGACTTTC.

The sample holds many counts of this clone. The chain is built from TRBV13 and TRBJ1-1; D gene ambiguous. Deletions cut 2 bases from V and 3 bases from J, with 7 bases between. Germline-derived CDR1 and CDR2 are PRHDT and FYEKMQ (reference sequence). The CDR3 has 13 residues. The CDR3 bases are TGTGCCAGCAGCTTATTCGAGGACACTGAAGCTTTCTTT. Protein product: CASSLFEDTEAFF.

The chain has TRBV5-8 and TRBJ2-5; TRBD2 matches at 8 bases. V lost 2 bases to trimming and J lost 4 bases; unmatched junction nucleotides: 7. The germline CDR1 and CDR2 sequences are SGHTS and YDEGEE. The CDR3 totals 15 residues. CDR3 bases: TGTGCCAGCAGCTTCGGGGGGGCCAGAGTAGAGACCCAGTACTTC. This gives the protein CASSFGGARVETQYF. The full variable domain, completed using reference TRBV5-8 and TRBJ2-5, is EAGVTQSPTHLIKTRGQQATLRCSPISGHTSVYWYQQALGLGLQFLLWYDEGEERNRGNFPPRFSGRQFPNYSSELNVNALELEDSALYLCASSFGGARVETQYFGPGTRLLVL.

The V and J genes are TRBV6-5 and TRBJ2-6; the D is unclear. Germline-derived CDR1 and CDR2 are MNHEY and SVGAGI. Trimming took off 5 bases at V and 0 bases at J, with 5 bases between the two ends. The CDR3 has 14 residues. The chain's CDR3 is CASSLSSGANVLTF. The CDR3 bases are TGTGCCAGCAGTCTTTCCTCTGGGGCCAACGTCCTGACTTTC.

This clone was detected only a few times. Other DNA sequences in the same sample also yield this CDR3. This rearrangement joins TRBV19 to TRBJ1-1; maybe TRBD1 (5 bases). V was pared by 3 bases and J by 4 bases, with 9 bases between. This CDR3 region has 13 residues. Germline V CDR1 and CDR2: LNHDA, SQIVND (reference sequence). The CDR3 loop reads CASSIQGSTEAFF. In DNA, the CDR3 is TGTGCCAGTAGTATCCAGGGAAGCACTGAAGCTTTCTTT.

The chain joins TRBV7-9 to TRBJ2-1; TRBD2 aligns across 7 bases. This CDR3 is 16 amino acids long. Per germline, CDR1 SEHNR and CDR2 FQNEAQ (reference sequence). Trimming cost V 1 base and J 1 base; bases outside gene matches: 4. CDR3 in DNA: TGTGCCAGCAGCTTAGTGGGGGGGAGGTCCTACAATGAGCAGTTCTTC. Translated, it gives CASSLVGGRSYNEQFF. Drawing the rest from reference TRBV7-9 and TRBJ2-1, the complete variable domain is DTGVSQNPRHKITKRGQNVTFRCDPISEHNRLYWYRQTLGQGPEFLTYFQNEAQLEKSRLLSDRFSAERPKGSFSTLEIQRTEQGDSAMYLCASSLVGGRSYNEQFFGPGTRLTVL.

The chain combines TRBV4-3 with TRBJ1-3; D might be TRBD1 (6 bases). CDR1 and CDR2 from the germline V gene are LGHNA and YSLEER. The CDR3 runs 15 residues. V was pared by 0 bases and J by 4 bases, with 10 bases between. CDR3 sequence: CASSQDARGGNTIYF. The CDR3 nucleotides read TGCGCCAGCAGCCAAGACGCCAGGGGCGGAAACACCATATATTTT.

CDR3 protein: CAISVGQQASGNTIYF. The CDR3 coding sequence is TGTGCCATCAGTGTCGGACAGCAAGCATCTGGAAACACCATATATTTT. The chain employs TRBV10-3 and TRBJ1-3; D may be TRBD1 (6 bases). The ends were cut back, 4 bases at V and 1 base at J, with 14 bases in the middle. This CDR3 is built from 16 residues. Germline CDR1 reads ENHRY; CDR2 reads SYGVKD.

The chain combines TRBV6-4 with TRBJ2-6; TRBD2 is a possible D gene (5 bases). This CDR3 has 16 amino acids. In germline, CDR1 is MRHNA, CDR2 SNTAGT. V was pared by 0 bases and J by 0 bases, with 6 bases between. The DNA of the CDR3 is TGTGCCAGCAGTGACTCGGAGGTCTCTGGGGCCAACGTCCTGACTTTC. Its protein product is CASSDSEVSGANVLTF.

The V gene is TRBV2, the J gene TRBJ1-2; D not resolved. This CDR3 spans 15 amino acids. CDR1 is SNHLY, CDR2 FYNNEI, per germline. V lost 1 base and J lost 4, with 13 bases in between. The CDR3 DNA follows: TGTGCCAGCAGTGAAGAGACATTCAGGTCCTATGGCTACACCTTC. Its protein is CASSEETFRSYGYTF.

The genes are TRBV30 and TRBJ1-3; D remains ambiguous. V lost 4 bases and J lost 0, with 10 bases in between. Per germline, CDR1 GTSNPN and CDR2 SVGIG (reference sequence). The CDR3 has 14 residues. The CDR3 DNA is TGTGCCTGGACAAGCGGGCTCTCTGGAAACACCATATATTTT. Its translation: CAWTSGLSGNTIYF.

V is TRBV7-3 and J is TRBJ2-2; possible D gene TRBD2, 6 bases. CDR3 length: 15 amino acids. Germline V CDR1 and CDR2: SGHTA, FQGTGA. Trimming cost V 2 bases and J 0 bases, with 7 bases left between them. CDR3 DNA: TGTGCCAGCAGCTTATGGGGGGCGAACACCGGGGAGCTGTTTTTT. Residues: CASSLWGANTGELFF.

The V gene is TRBV21-1, the J gene TRBJ2-7; TRBD1, as called in the table, went unchecked against the DNA. TRBV21-1 is a recognized pseudogene. The CDR3 length is 14 residues. DNA of the CDR3: TGTGCCAGCAGCACCCGACAGGGCTCCTACGAGCAGTACGTC. Translated, it gives CASSTRQGSYEQYV.

The genes are TRBV24-1 and TRBJ2-7, with TRBD2 identical over 9 bases. This CDR3 spans 20 amino acids. J was trimmed by 3 bases and V by 9 bases; bases with no gene match: 26. Germline V gives CDR1 KGHDR, CDR2 SFDVKD. CDR3 sequence: CATATPGAAQREDLHYEQYV. CDR3 bases: TGTGCCACCGCTACGCCTGGCGCAGCCCAGCGGGAGGATTTACACTACGAGCAGTACGTC.